Shown below are 10 T cell receptor beta chains from a single sample sequenced in a study of cytomegalovirus exposure and HLA in healthy donors. Vbeta (60) and Jbeta (13) primers were used in the PCR. Sequenced by immunoSEQ multiplex PCR; TCRdb stores in-frame clones only, minus some. The sample has under 150,000 clones; 60% to 85% are singletons. Material for sequencing was PBMCs. These receptors all stem from a woman aged 40-49 years in good health and CMV-seropositive.

CDR3 coding DNA: TGTGCCAGCTCACCCATCCAGGGATTGACTGAAAAACTGTTTTTT. Its protein is CASSPIQGLTEKLFF. This rearrangement joins TRBV18 to TRBJ1-4; possible D gene TRBD1, 5 bases. The germline V and J ends were trimmed by 3 bases and 7 bases, with 15 bases remaining between them. This CDR3 region has 15 residues. Germline V CDR1 and CDR2: KGHSH, LQKENI. The full variable domain, completed using reference TRBV18 and TRBJ1-4, is NAGVMQNPRHLVRRRGQEARLRCSPMKGHSHVYWYRQLPEEGLKFMVYLQKENIIDESGMPKERFSAEFPKEGPSILRIQQVVRGDSAAYFCASSPIQGLTEKLFFGSGTQLSVL.

The table lists this clone with a count of one. V gene TRBV28 combines with J gene TRBJ2-7; TRBD1 agrees at 9 bases. After removal of 6 bases from V and 2 bases from J, the junction contained 11 bases not matched to a gene. In germline, CDR1 is MDHEN, CDR2 SYDVKM. The CDR3 has 16 amino acids. The CDR3 protein is CASRLSPGTGTYEQYF. The CDR3 DNA sequence: TGTGCCAGCAGACTTTCCCCCGGGACAGGGACCTACGAGCAGTACTTC.

This chain joins TRBV6-1 and TRBJ1-1; no firm D call. Germline V gene data show CDR1 as MNHNS and CDR2 as SASEGT. With 6 bases removed from V and 3 bases from J, the gap between germline ends came to 11 bases. The CDR3 extends over 13 amino acids. This chain's CDR3 is CASRSLLDTEAFF. In DNA form, the CDR3 reads TGTGCCAGCAGGAGCCTACTGGACACTGAAGCTTTCTTT.

The genes are TRBV6-5 and TRBJ2-5, with TRBD2 matching 7 bases. Germline V gives CDR1 MNHEY, CDR2 SVGAGI. There are 16 residues in the CDR3. Trimming cost V 1 base and J 4 bases; bases outside gene matches: 9. The CDR3 coding sequence is TGTGCCAGCAGTTACTTGGGAGGGGTTAGCGGAGAGACCCAGTACTTC. Protein product: CASSYLGGVSGETQYF.

This clone was seen a single time. The V call is TRBV7-7, the J call TRBJ2-2; 8 positions agree with TRBD1. Germline V gene lookup returns CDR1 SSHAT and CDR2 FNYEAQ (reference sequence). The V gene end was trimmed by 4 bases and the J gene end by 7 bases; junction bases not matched to a gene: 2. This CDR3 contains 13 residues. In nucleotides, the CDR3 is TGTGCCAGCAGCTCACAGGGGGTCGGGGAGCTGTTTTTT. It codes for CASSSQGVGELFF.

The chain has TRBV5-6 and TRBJ1-3; D is unresolved. This CDR3 is 14 amino acids long. With 2 bases removed from V and 1 base from J, the gap between germline ends came to 7 bases. CDR1 SGHDT and CDR2 YYEEEE come from the germline V gene. The CDR3 DNA sequence: TGTGCCAGCAGCTTCCCCCAATCTGGAAACACCATATATTTT. Translation gives CASSFPQSGNTIYF.

This clone was picked up a small number of times. This chain uses TRBV7-2 with TRBJ2-7; 7 bases agree with TRBD1. Per the germline V gene, CDR1 is SGHTA and CDR2 is FQGNSA. V lost 5 bases, J lost 0 bases, and 7 bases stayed unmatched. CDR3 length: 15 amino acids. The CDR3 coding sequence is TGTGCCAGCAGCCGACAGGGCCGCGCCTCCTACGAGCAGTACTTC. This translates into CASSRQGRASYEQYF.

The rearrangement links TRBV6-5 to TRBJ1-1; D is unresolved. CDR1 and CDR2 (germline): MNHEY, SVGAGI. Trimming took off 6 bases at V and 8 bases at J, with 22 bases between the two ends. This CDR3 has 15 amino acids. CDR3 bases: TGTGCCAGCAGCGCTCAGGCCAGGAAGATAGTAGAAGCTTTCTTT. It yields the protein CASSAQARKIVEAFF.

The chain is built from TRBV27 and TRBJ1-2, with D perhaps TRBD1 (6 bases). Trimming took 10 bases from V and 3 from J, leaving 12 bases between them. Germline assignment: CDR1 MNHEY and CDR2 SMNVEV (reference sequence). There are 12 residues in the CDR3. CDR3 residues: CANPTGYYGYTF. The CDR3 region has the DNA TGTGCCAACCCTACAGGGTACTATGGCTACACCTTC.

This rearrangement joins TRBV7-9 to TRBJ1-4; D gene uncertain. The V end was cut by 1 base, the J end by 5 bases, with 11 bases between. The CDR3 sequence is 15 residues long. Germline values: CDR1 SEHNR, CDR2 FQNEAQ (reference sequence). CDR3 in DNA: TGTGCCAGCAGCTTAGGTTTACATACAAATGAAAAACTGTTTTTT. This codes for CASSLGLHTNEKLFF. The full variable domain, its missing parts supplied by reference TRBV7-9 and TRBJ1-4, is DTGVSQNPRHKITKRGQNVTFRCDPISEHNRLYWYRQTLGQGPEFLTYFQNEAQLEKSRLLSDRFSAERPKGSFSTLEIQRTEQGDSAMYLCASSLGLHTNEKLFFGSGTQLSVL.